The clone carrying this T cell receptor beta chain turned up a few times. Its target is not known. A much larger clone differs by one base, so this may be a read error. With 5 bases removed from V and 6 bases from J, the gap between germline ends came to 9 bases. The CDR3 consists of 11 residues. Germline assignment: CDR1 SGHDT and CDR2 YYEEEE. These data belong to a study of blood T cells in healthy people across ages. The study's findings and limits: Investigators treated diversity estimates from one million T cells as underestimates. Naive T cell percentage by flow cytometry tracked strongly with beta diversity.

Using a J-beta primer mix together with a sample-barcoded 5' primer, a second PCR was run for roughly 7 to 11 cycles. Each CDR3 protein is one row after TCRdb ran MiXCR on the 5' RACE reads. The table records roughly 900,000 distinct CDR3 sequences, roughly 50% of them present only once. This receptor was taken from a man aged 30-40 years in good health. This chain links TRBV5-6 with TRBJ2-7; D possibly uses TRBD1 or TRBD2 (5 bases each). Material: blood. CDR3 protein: CASSWDREQYF. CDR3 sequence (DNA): TGTGCCAGCAGTTGGGACCGCGAGCAGTACTTC.